This T cell receptor beta chain was identified in a study of shared clonotypes between healthy human individuals. Study-level results: It was the non-shared clonotypes that had lower generation probabilities than clonotypes shared by all four donors. Some naive CD4 clonotypes, 4% to 6%, turned up in common across a handful of donors. Naive subsets typically showed greater estimated richness than memory subsets. Clonotype sharing among donors was expected to depend on sequencing depth.

On this clone itself: Its antigen is not identified.

TCRdb keeps only in-frame clones here, not all; method: immunoSEQ multiplex PCR. Of more than 850,000 clones detected, around 78% appear once; the ten largest clones hold under 0.65%. Germline-derived CDR1 and CDR2 are LNHDA and SQIVND (reference sequence). Losses at the gene ends were 4 bases for V and 6 bases for J; bases not matched to a gene: 3. The CDR3 is made up of 13 amino acids. This TCR was recovered from a man younger than 35 in good health. Some clones in this sample may be carry-over from other donors' samples. V and J are TRBV19 and TRBJ2-3, with 8 bases aligning to TRBD2. Sequenced: memory CD4+ T cells from PBMCs. The sample's subset: CD45RA-negative fraction. In DNA form, the CDR3 reads TGTGCCAGTAGTAAGCGGGAGCGTGATACGCAGTATTTT. Amino acids: CASSKRERDTQYF.